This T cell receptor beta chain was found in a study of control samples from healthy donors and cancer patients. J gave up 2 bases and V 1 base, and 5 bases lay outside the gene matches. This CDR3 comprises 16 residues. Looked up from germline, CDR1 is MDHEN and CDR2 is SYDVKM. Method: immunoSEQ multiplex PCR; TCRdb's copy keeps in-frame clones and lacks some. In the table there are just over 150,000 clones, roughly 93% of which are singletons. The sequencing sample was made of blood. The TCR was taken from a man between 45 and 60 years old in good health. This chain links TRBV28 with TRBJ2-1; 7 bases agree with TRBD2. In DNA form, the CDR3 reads TGTGCCAGCAGTTTATCCGGACTAGGTCCCTACAATGAGCAGTTCTTC. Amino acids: CASSLSGLGPYNEQFF.